The 17 T cell receptor beta chains presented below share a single source sample, sequenced in a study of T cells after yellow fever vaccination. In TCRdb, the 5' RACE reads were re-called with MiXCR into one record per CDR3 protein. In the table there are some 350,000 distinct CDR3 sequences, roughly 4% of which are singletons. The sample was PBMCs, taken 5 days after the yellow fever booster vaccination. The receptors originated from a man aged 18 to 30 who received the YFV17D yellow fever vaccine.

This clonotype was seen a few times. In DNA form, the CDR3 reads TGTGCCAGCAGACGGACTAGCGGGGGGGGGACAGATACGCAGTATTTT. Protein: CASRRTSGGGTDTQYF. This chain joins TRBV6-6 and TRBJ2-3; 15 bases agree with TRBD2. Germline assignment: CDR1 MNHNY and CDR2 SVGAGI (reference sequence). CDR3 length equals 16 residues. V lost 6 bases and J lost 3; bases outside the gene matches: 4.

This clonotype was seen only a few times. The chain employs TRBV12-3 or TRBV12-4 and TRBJ1-1, with TRBD1 matching 7 bases. The V segment lost 6 bases and the J segment 7 bases; nucleotides outside the gene matches: 14. The CDR3 is 15 residues long. The DNA for the CDR3 is TGTGCCAGCAGCGAATTGGCGAGGGGGCGGTATGAAGCTTTCTTT. Its protein product is CASSELARGRYEAFF.

V gene TRBV25-1 combines with J gene TRBJ1-6, with 7 bases identical to TRBD1. CDR1 MGHDK and CDR2 SYGVNS come from the germline V gene. This CDR3 has 15 amino acids. Trimming removed 8 bases from V and 5 bases from J; junction bases left unmatched: 9. Here the CDR3 reads CASRDWTGDNSPLHF. DNA of the CDR3: TGTGCCAGCCGGGATTGGACAGGAGATAATTCACCCCTCCACTTT.

Note on this clonotype: One junction end does not reproduce the germline sequence, and a read error may be involved. This chain connects TRBV7-7 to TRBJ2-3; perhaps TRBD1 as D (7 bases). CDR3 length: 14 amino acids. Germline lookup yields CDR1 SSHAT and CDR2 FNYEAQ (reference sequence). The CDR3 DNA follows: TGTGCTAGCAGCACGGCAGGGGGGACAGATACGCAGTATTTT. Its translation is CASSTAGGTDTQYF.

There are a few counts of this clonotype. V usage is TRBV7-8 and J usage is TRBJ2-1; TRBD1 or TRBD2 may be the D gene (5 bases each). V was clipped by 7 bases and J by 9 bases, with 16 bases between them. CDR3 length: 13 amino acids. CDR1 is SGHVS, CDR2 FQNEAQ, per germline. CDR3 bases: TGTGCCAGCACCCCGGGCGGGCAGGGTGAGCAGTTCTTC. Translated, it gives CASTPGGQGEQFF.

This clonotype has only a few counts. The chain combines TRBV7-9 with TRBJ2-1; D possibly uses TRBD1 or TRBD2 (5 bases each). The CDR3 has 15 residues. CDR1 and CDR2 (germline): SEHNR, FQNEAQ (reference sequence). Trimming shortened V by 6 bases and J by 3 bases, and 15 bases separated the two germline ends. The CDR3 sequence is CASSPLRGNYNEQFF. The DNA for the CDR3 is TGTGCCAGCAGTCCCTTGAGGGGAAACTACAATGAGCAGTTCTTC.

This clonotype was observed a handful of times. The gene calls are TRBV19 and TRBJ2-7; TRBD2 agrees at 7 bases. The CDR3 runs to 12 residues. J gave up 4 bases and V 6 bases, and 3 bases lay outside the gene matches. Germline assignment: CDR1 LNHDA and CDR2 SQIVND (reference sequence). CDR3 loop: CASRGEGYEQYF. The CDR3 DNA reads as TGTGCCAGTAGAGGGGAGGGATACGAGCAGTACTTC.

A few counts support this clonotype. The chain recombines TRBV5-1 with TRBJ2-5; perhaps TRBD2 as D (7 bases). V was pared by 3 bases and J by 5 bases, with 14 bases between. CDR3 length equals 14 residues. Germline V gives CDR1 SGHRS, CDR2 YFSETQ. The DNA of the CDR3 is TGCGCCAGCAGCTATCGGCGGGGGCAGGAGACCCAGTACTTC. Its translation is CASSYRRGQETQYF.

The genes are TRBV5-5 and TRBJ2-5, with 15 bases fitting TRBD2. The germline CDR1 and CDR2 sequences are SGHKS and YYEKEE (reference sequence). This CDR3 has 15 residues. J gave up 4 bases and V 7 bases, and 5 bases lay outside the gene matches. CDR3 protein: CASGLAGGQGETQYF. As DNA, the CDR3 is TGTGCCAGCGGACTAGCGGGGGGGCAGGGAGAGACCCAGTACTTC.

This clonotype was counted many times. V is TRBV7-6 and J is TRBJ1-2; the D gene is possibly TRBD1 (6 bases). With 5 bases removed from V and 5 bases from J, the gap between germline ends came to 12 bases. This CDR3 comprises 13 residues. Germline-derived CDR1 and CDR2 are SGHVS and FNYEAQ. The CDR3 loop reads CASSQAQGYGYTF. The DNA of the CDR3 is TGTGCCAGCAGCCAGGCACAGGGTTATGGCTACACCTTC.

This clonotype was counted between two and nine times. V and J are TRBV15 and TRBJ1-1; D unresolved. V lost 0 bases and J lost 3, with 11 bases in between. This CDR3 region has 15 residues. Germline V lookup: CDR1 LNHNV, CDR2 YYDKDF (reference sequence). The CDR3 reads CATSREGRADTEAFF. In nucleotides, the CDR3 is TGTGCCACCAGCAGAGAAGGACGCGCGGACACTGAAGCTTTCTTT. Looking up the rest from reference TRBV15 and TRBJ1-1 gives the full variable domain: DAMVIQNPRYQVTQFGKPVTLSCSQTLNHNVMYWYQQKSSQAPKLLFHYYDKDFNNEADTPDNFQSRRPNTSFCFLDIRSPGLGDTAMYLCATSREGRADTEAFFGQGTRLTVV.

Only a few counts were recorded for this clonotype. The chain joins TRBV29-1 to TRBJ2-2, with TRBD2 identical over 14 bases. The junction had 3 bases not matched to a gene; V was cut back by 0 bases and J by 3 bases. Germline V lookup: CDR1 SQVTM, CDR2 ANQGSEA. The CDR3 is made up of 17 amino acids. CDR3 in DNA: TGCAGCGTTGAAGATCGGACTAGCGGGGGGTACACCGGGGAGCTGTTTTTT. Encoded protein: CSVEDRTSGGYTGELFF.

This clonotype came up many times. This rearrangement joins TRBV29-1 to TRBJ2-3, with 8 bases identical to TRBD2. CDR1 and CDR2 (germline): SQVTM, ANQGSEA. V trimming: 3 bases; J trimming: 4 bases; junction bases outside the gene matches: 3. This CDR3 spans 13 amino acids. DNA for the CDR3: TGCAGCGTTGAGTCTAGCGGGTCAGATACGCAGTATTTT. As protein: CSVESSGSDTQYF.

This clonotype was picked up many times. The chain joins TRBV7-2 to TRBJ2-7; 11 bases align to TRBD2. With 5 bases clipped from V and 2 bases from J, the junction kept 11 bases outside the gene matches. Germline CDR1 and CDR2: SGHTA and FQGNSA. The CDR3 length is 17 residues. The CDR3, as DNA: TGTGCCAGCAGCACCCGATGGACTAGCGGGTTGACCTACGAGCAGTACGTC. Its translation: CASSTRWTSGLTYEQYV.

This sequence joins TRBV20-1 and TRBJ2-3; the D gene is possibly TRBD1 (5 bases). V was trimmed by 2 bases and J by 4 bases, leaving 7 bases between them. The CDR3 sequence is 12 residues long. Germline values: CDR1 DFQATT, CDR2 SNEGSKA (reference sequence). The CDR3 region is CSARPRADTQYF. In DNA form, the CDR3 reads TGCAGTGCTAGACCCAGGGCAGATACGCAGTATTTT.

In its sample, this clonotype was seen a few times. The V gene is TRBV6-2 or TRBV6-3, the J gene TRBJ1-1; 8 bases map to TRBD1. The CDR3 has 15 residues. Per the germline V gene, CDR1 is MNHEY and CDR2 is SVGEGT. The V gene end was trimmed by 7 bases and the J gene end by 3 bases; junction bases not matched to a gene: 10. CDR3 residues: CASTHPGQGHTEAFF. CDR3 coding DNA: TGTGCCAGCACCCATCCAGGACAGGGCCACACTGAAGCTTTCTTT.

This clonotype was detected ten times or more. The V gene is TRBV14, the J gene TRBJ2-5, with 8 bases matching TRBD1. There are 13 residues in the CDR3. The V gene's germline CDR1 is SGHDN and CDR2 FVKESK. V lost 4 bases to trimming and J lost 7 bases; unmatched junction nucleotides: 5. CDR3: CASSPRTGLTQYF. CDR3 nucleotide sequence: TGTGCCAGCAGCCCGCGGACAGGGTTGACCCAGTACTTC.